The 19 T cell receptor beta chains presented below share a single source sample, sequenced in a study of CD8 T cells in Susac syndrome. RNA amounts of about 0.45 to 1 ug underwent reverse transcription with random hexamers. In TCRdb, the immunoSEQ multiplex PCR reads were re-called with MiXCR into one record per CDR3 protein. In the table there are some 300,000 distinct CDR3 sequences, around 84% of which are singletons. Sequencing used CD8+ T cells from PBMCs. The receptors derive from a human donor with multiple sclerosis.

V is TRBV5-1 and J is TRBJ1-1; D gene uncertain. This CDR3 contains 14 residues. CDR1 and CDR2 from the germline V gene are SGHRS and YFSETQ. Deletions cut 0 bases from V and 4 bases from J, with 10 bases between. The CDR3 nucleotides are TGCGCCAGCAGCTTGGCCGTAGGCCGCACTGAAGCTTTCTTT. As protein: CASSLAVGRTEAFF.

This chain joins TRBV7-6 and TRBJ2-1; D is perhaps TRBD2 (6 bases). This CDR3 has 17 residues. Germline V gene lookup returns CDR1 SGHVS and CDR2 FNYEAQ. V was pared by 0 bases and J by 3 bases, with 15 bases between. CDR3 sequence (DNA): TGTGCCAGCAGCTTAGCCCCGTTGTTGGGACTCTACAATGAGCAGTTCTTC. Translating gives CASSLAPLLGLYNEQFF.

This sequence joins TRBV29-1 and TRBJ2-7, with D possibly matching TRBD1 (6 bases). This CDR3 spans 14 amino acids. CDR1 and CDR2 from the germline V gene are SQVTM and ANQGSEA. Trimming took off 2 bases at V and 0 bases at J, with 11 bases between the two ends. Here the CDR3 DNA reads TGCAGCGTTGAACGGCCGGACAGCTCCTACGAGCAGTACTTC. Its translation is CSVERPDSSYEQYF.

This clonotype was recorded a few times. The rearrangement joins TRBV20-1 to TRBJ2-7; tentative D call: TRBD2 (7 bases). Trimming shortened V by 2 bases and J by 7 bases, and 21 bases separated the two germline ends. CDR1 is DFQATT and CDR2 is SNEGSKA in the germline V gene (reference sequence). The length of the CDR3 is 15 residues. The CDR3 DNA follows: TGCAGTGCTAGAAGCGGGACATTTCTCCCTTGGGAGCAGTACTTC. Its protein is CSARSGTFLPWEQYF.

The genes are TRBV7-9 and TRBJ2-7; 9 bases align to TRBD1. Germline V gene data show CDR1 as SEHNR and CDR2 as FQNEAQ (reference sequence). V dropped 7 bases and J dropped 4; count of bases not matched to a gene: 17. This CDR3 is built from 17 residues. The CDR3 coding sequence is TGTGCCAGCACCTCCGGGACAGGGCAAAAGGGGCGATACGAGCAGTACTTC. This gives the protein CASTSGTGQKGRYEQYF.

In nucleotides, the CDR3 is TGCGCCAGCAGCTACCGGGACAGGGAGGCCAATGAGCAGTTCTTC. This codes for CASSYRDREANEQFF. The rearrangement joins TRBV5-1 to TRBJ2-1, with 9 bases lining up with TRBD1. The CDR3 runs to 15 residues. Trimming cost V 3 bases and J 6 bases; bases outside gene matches: 7. The germline gives CDR1 SGHRS, CDR2 YFSETQ.

Written as DNA, the CDR3 is TGCAGTGCGAGCCTATTGCGGGAGGGTAGGGAGCAGTACTTC. Its protein product is CSASLLREGREQYF. The rearrangement links TRBV20-1 to TRBJ2-7, with 9 bases that match TRBD2. In germline, CDR1 is DFQATT, CDR2 SNEGSKA (reference sequence). The CDR3 sequence is 14 residues long. The ends lost 6 bases at V and 7 bases at J; junction bases unmatched: 13.

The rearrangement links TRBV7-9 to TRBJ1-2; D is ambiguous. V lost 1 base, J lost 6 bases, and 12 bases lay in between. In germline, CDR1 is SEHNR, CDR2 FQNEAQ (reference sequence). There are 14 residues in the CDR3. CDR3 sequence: CASSLVRGEDGYTF. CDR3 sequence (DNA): TGTGCCAGCAGCTTAGTACGGGGAGAGGATGGCTACACCTTC.

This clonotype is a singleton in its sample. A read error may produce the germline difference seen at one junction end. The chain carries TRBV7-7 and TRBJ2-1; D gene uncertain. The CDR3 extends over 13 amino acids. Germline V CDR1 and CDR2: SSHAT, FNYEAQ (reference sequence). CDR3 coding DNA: TGTGCTAGCAGCTTAGGCAGCGACGATGAGCAGTTCTTC. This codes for CASSLGSDDEQFF.

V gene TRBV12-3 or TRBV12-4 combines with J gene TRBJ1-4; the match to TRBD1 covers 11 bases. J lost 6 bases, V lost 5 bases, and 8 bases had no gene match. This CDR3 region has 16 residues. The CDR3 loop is CASSLGTGGHYEKLFF. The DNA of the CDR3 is TGTGCCAGCAGTCTAGGGACAGGGGGTCACTATGAAAAACTGTTTTTT.

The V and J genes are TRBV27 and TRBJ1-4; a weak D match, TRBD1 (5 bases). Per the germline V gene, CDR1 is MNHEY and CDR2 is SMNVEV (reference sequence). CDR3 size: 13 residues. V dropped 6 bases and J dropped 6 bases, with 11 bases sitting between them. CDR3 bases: TGTGCCAGCAGCCACGGGACGTATGAAAAACTGTTTTTT. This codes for CASSHGTYEKLFF.

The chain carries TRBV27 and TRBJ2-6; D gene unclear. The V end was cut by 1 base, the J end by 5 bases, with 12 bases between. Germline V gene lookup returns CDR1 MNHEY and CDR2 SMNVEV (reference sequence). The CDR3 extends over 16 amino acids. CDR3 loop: CASSLFSRVRANVLTF. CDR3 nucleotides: TGTGCCAGCAGTTTATTCAGTCGGGTTCGGGCCAACGTCCTGACTTTC.

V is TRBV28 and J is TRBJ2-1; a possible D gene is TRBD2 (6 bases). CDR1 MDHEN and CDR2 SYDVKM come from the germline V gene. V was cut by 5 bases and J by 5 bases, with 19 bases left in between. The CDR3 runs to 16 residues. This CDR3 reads CASSRLGEGSNNEQFF. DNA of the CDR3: TGTGCCAGCAGTCGACTAGGTGAGGGCAGCAACAATGAGCAGTTCTTC.

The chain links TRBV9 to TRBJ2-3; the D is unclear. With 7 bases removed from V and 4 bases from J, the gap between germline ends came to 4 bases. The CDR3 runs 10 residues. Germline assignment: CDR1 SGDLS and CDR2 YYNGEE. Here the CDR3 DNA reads TGTGCCAGCGGACCAGATACGCAGTATTTT. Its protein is CASGPDTQYF.

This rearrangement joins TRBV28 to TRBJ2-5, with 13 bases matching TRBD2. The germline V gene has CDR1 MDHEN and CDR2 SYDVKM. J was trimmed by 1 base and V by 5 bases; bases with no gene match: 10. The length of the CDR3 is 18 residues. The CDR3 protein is CASSTQETSGRFQETQYF. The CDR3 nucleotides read TGTGCCAGCAGTACCCAAGAGACTAGCGGGAGGTTCCAAGAGACCCAGTACTTC.

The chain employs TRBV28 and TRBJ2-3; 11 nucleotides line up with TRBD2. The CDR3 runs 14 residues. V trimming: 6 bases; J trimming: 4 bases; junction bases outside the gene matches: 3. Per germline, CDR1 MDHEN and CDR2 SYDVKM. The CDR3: CASRGLAVSDTQYF. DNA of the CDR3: TGTGCCAGCAGGGGACTAGCGGTTTCAGATACGCAGTATTTT.

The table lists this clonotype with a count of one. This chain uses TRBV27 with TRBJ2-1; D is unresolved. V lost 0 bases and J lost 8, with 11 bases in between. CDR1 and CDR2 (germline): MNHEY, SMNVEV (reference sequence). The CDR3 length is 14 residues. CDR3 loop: CASSLSNESDEQFF. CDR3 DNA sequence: TGTGCCAGCAGTTTATCGAACGAGTCCGATGAGCAGTTCTTC.

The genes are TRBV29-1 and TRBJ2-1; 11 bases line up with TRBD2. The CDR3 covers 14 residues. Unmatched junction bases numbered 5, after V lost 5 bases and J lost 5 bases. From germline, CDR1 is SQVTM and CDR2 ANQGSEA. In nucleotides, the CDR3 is TGCAGCGTTCTTAGCGGGAGGGCTAACAATGAGCAGTTCTTC. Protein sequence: CSVLSGRANNEQFF.

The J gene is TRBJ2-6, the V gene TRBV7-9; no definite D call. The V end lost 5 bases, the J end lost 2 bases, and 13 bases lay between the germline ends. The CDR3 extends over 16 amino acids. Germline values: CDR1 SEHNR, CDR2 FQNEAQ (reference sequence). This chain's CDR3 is CASSPPGGTGANVLTF. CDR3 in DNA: TGTGCCAGCAGCCCACCAGGTGGAACTGGGGCCAACGTCCTGACTTTC.